Described below is a single T cell receptor beta chain sequence and its context. The antigen is unknown. This entry is derived from a study of T-cell memory formation after mild COVID-19. Study in general: TCR clusters were mostly confined to one donor each.

Deletions cut 1 base from V and 2 bases from J, with 9 bases between. The germline CDR1 and CDR2 sequences are SGHVS and FQNEAQ. CDR3 length: 14 residues. TCRdb ran MiXCR on the 5' RACE reads and lists one entry per CDR3 protein. The sample holds approximately 340,000 distinct CDR3 sequences, 13% seen once. General study findings and limits: Among contracting clones, CD4+ were mainly CM/EM and CD8+ enriched in EMRA. Nothing confirmed that second-wave clones peaking on day 37 were specific for SARS-CoV-2.

The sequenced material came from PBMCs or a T cell subset sorted from them (not recorded which). The gene calls are TRBV7-8 and TRBJ2-7; D may be TRBD2 (5 bases). This sequence originates from a man younger than 35 who had mild COVID-19 (a few samples of this study predate the infection). Cell type and time point are not known. CDR3 DNA sequence: TGTGCCAGCAGCTTAGGTCCAGCGGCCTACGAGCAGTACGTC. Translation gives CASSLGPAAYEQYV.